Below, 11 T cell receptor beta chains from the same sample are listed, as sequenced in a study of shared clonotypes between healthy human individuals. Sequencing was performed with immunoSEQ multiplex PCR; in TCRdb, only in-frame clones are kept and a portion is missing. Here the sample spans 950,000 to 1,200,000 clones, 70% to 85% being singletons. The specimen was memory CD4+ T cells from PBMCs. Indicated subset: CD45RA-negative fraction. These receptor sequences come from a young man in good health. Some clones in this sample may be carry-over from other donors' samples.

The CDR3 protein is CASSPRLNHGVAVAEAFF. CDR3 nucleotide sequence: TGTGCCAGCAGCCCACGCCTGAACCATGGGGTGGCTGTGGCTGAAGCTTTCTTT. The chain has TRBV9 and TRBJ1-1, with no clear D. V lost 4 bases and J lost 6, with 28 bases in between. Germline V gene sequence: CDR1 SGDLS, CDR2 YYNGEE. This CDR3 comprises 18 residues.

V usage is TRBV15 and J usage is TRBJ1-5; 9 bases are a match to TRBD1. CDR3 size: 16 residues. Germline values: CDR1 LNHNV, CDR2 YYDKDF (reference sequence). Trimming at V came to 0 bases and at J to 4 bases, leaving 4 bases not matched to a gene. DNA for the CDR3: TGTGCCACCAGCAGAGAGCTACAGGGGGCGAATCAGCCCCAGCATTTT. Encoded protein: CATSRELQGANQPQHF.

About this clone: This specimen includes other DNA sequences encoding the same CDR3. The rearrangement joins TRBV28 to TRBJ2-3; no firm D call. Per germline, CDR1 MDHEN and CDR2 SYDVKM. The V end was cut by 2 bases, the J end by 5 bases, with 5 bases between. This CDR3 comprises 12 residues. CDR3 residues: CASSLRKDTQYF. The CDR3 DNA follows: TGTGCCAGCAGTTTAAGAAAAGATACGCAGTATTTT.

This clone was observed at least ten times. The CDR3 sequence: CASSFSGASFSREQFF. The CDR3 DNA is TGTGCCAGCAGCTTTTCGGGGGCCAGTTTTTCGAGGGAGCAGTTCTTC. The V and J genes are TRBV11-2 and TRBJ2-1; D is possibly TRBD1 or TRBD2 (6 bases each). This CDR3 has 16 residues. CDR1 SGHAT and CDR2 FQNNGV come from the germline V gene. Trimming removed 3 bases at V and 10 bases at J, with 22 bases between.

As to this clone: Distinct nucleotide sequences in the sample also encode this CDR3. V usage is TRBV6-1 and J usage is TRBJ2-7; D is uncertain. Germline lookup yields CDR1 MNHNS and CDR2 SASEGT. There are 13 residues in the CDR3. Trimming stripped 4 bases from V and 2 bases from J, with 9 bases between. Written as DNA, the CDR3 is TGTGCCAGCAGTGTTAATAGGGCCTACGAGCAGTACTTC. Its translation is CASSVNRAYEQYF.

Note on this clone: One base away lies a much larger clone, so this may be a sequencing read error. This same CDR3 is encoded by further DNA sequences in the sample. This sequence joins TRBV7-6 and TRBJ2-3, with D uncertain. This CDR3 contains 13 residues. Germline CDR1 is SGHVS and CDR2 is FNYEAQ. Trimming took 3 bases from V and 1 from J, leaving 5 bases between them. The DNA of the CDR3 is TGTGCCAGCAGCTTGGGTGGCACAGATACGCAGTATTTT. This encodes CASSLGGTDTQYF.

This chain joins TRBV5-1 and TRBJ1-2; D is perhaps TRBD1 (5 bases). Deletions cut 3 bases from V and 3 bases from J, with 12 bases between. This CDR3 region has 14 residues. In germline, CDR1 is SGHRS, CDR2 YFSETQ. CDR3 region: CASSSPGRDYGYTF. In nucleotides, the CDR3 is TGCGCCAGCAGCTCGCCGGGACGGGACTATGGCTACACCTTC.

The rearrangement joins TRBV9 to TRBJ2-5; D could derive from TRBD1 or TRBD2 (5 bases each). The V and J ends lost 4 bases and 5 bases respectively, with 12 bases between them. CDR1 and CDR2 from the germline V gene are SGDLS and YYNGEE. The CDR3 is 13 residues long. The CDR3 spells CASSIGWGETQYF. CDR3 DNA: TGTGCCAGCAGCATCGGATGGGGGGAGACCCAGTACTTC.

About this clone itself: Since a much larger clone is just one base distant, this may be a read error. The V and J genes are TRBV27 and TRBJ1-1; 8 bases are a match to TRBD1. Germline V CDR1 and CDR2: MNHEY, SMNVEV (reference sequence). J was trimmed by 4 bases and V by 2 bases; bases with no gene match: 3. The CDR3 contains 14 residues. CDR3 coding DNA: TGTGCCAGCAGTTTACGACAGGGGATCACTGAAGCTTTCTTT. This sequence encodes CASSLRQGITEAFF.

V usage is TRBV19 and J usage is TRBJ2-1; TRBD2 matches 12 bases. After removal of 10 bases from V and 7 bases from J, the junction contained 11 bases not matched to a gene. CDR1 LNHDA and CDR2 SQIVND come from the germline V gene (reference sequence). The CDR3 runs to 15 residues. CDR3 DNA: TGTGCCACCACTTCTAGCGGGAGGGGGTGGAATGAGCAGTTCTTC. This gives the protein CATTSSGRGWNEQFF.

The chain employs TRBV15 and TRBJ2-2; 10 bases line up with TRBD1. The CDR3 consists of 16 residues. Germline CDR1 LNHNV, CDR2 YYDKDF (reference sequence). With 0 bases clipped from V and 7 bases from J, the junction kept 5 bases outside the gene matches. The CDR3 nucleotides are TGTGCCACCAGCAGAGATCGGACAGGGGGGATCGGGGAGCTGTTTTTT. Residues: CATSRDRTGGIGELFF. Full variable domain (rest looked up from reference TRBV15 and TRBJ2-2): DAMVIQNPRYQVTQFGKPVTLSCSQTLNHNVMYWYQQKSSQAPKLLFHYYDKDFNNEADTPDNFQSRRPNTSFCFLDIRSPGLGDTAMYLCATSRDRTGGIGELFFGEGSRLTVL.